The entry below describes one T cell receptor (beta chain). Its antigen has not been determined. Base qualities were left out, and no much larger clone turns up one base away. This sample is part of a study of blood T cell repertoires in COVID-19 (dated by TCRdb to the early 2020s). In terms of the full investigation: Samples from collaborators originated in the United States, Italy and Spain and spanned both the acute and convalescent phases of COVID-19. The material from the prospective study consisted of cDNA or gDNA derived from T cells, B-cell-depleted T cells, or PBMCs. The dataset comprised deeply sampled blood TCRbeta repertoires from subjects exposed to, actively infected with, or recovered from COVID-19. The repertoires were released in a freely available public database intended as a resource for research on the immune response to SARS-CoV-2. The samples were drawn from two sources: the first 160 participants of the ongoing ImmuneRACE study, and 1,200 or so subjects contributed by 6 global collaborators. The sample metadata nearly always contained a de-identified subject ID, COVID-19 status, age in years and sex. HLA class I and class II types, where available, came from metadata supplied by the sample provider rather than from assay-based typing.

The collaborating institutions used their own protocols to collect whole blood in K2EDTA tubes. For TCRbeta analysis, collaborator samples were shipped as frozen whole blood, as isolated PBMCs, or as DNA extracted from either sample type. Trimming removed 3 bases from V and 6 bases from J; the gene matches leave 16 bases unexplained. The germline V gene encodes CDR1 MGHRA and CDR2 YSYEKL. The CDR3 holds 17 amino acids from the cysteine to the phenylalanine. Only CDR3 DNA is held: 51 bases, read in frame from base 1. The investigation overall reported the following: How much clinical and demographic metadata was included differed by source and by participant, and the metadata was provided uncurated.

The immunoSEQ Assay, a bias-controlled multiplex PCR, was used to amplify TCRbeta CDR3 regions from genomic DNA. In the original analysis: Nucleated cell counts per sample were estimated from amplification of reference gene primers within the assay. To quantify the absolute abundance of each unique TCRbeta CDR3 rearrangement, sequence reads were collapsed and filtered. Productive Simpson clonality was computed per sample as the square root of Simpson's diversity index over productive rearrangements. This immuneACCESS table, as held by TCRdb, lists in-frame sequences with V and J called but not all clones. Of the missing ones, under half trace to an unresolved V gene in checked studies; the others have no known cause. V, J and clone size were drawn from that table, and D and trimming were deduced from the DNA. The table for this sample lists about 60,000 clones; 85% to 90% of them were counted only once. The leading ten clones occupy roughly 7.6% of the sample.

The receptor was derived from a human donor with active COVID-19. The donor label of this sample is uncertain. The V gene is TRBV4-1 and the J gene is TRBJ2-7; 8 central nucleotides agree with TRBD2. Sequenced input: peripheral blood. The base sequence is TGCGCCAGCAGCCACACCGTCCGGGGGGGCCCCTCTCGCGAGCAGTACTTC. This translates into CASSHTVRGGPSREQYF.